The clone carrying this TCR beta chain is large within its sample. Its matching antigen is unknown. Sequencing was performed with immunoSEQ multiplex PCR; in TCRdb, only in-frame clones are kept and a portion is missing. The table includes approximately 5,300 clones, about 70% detected once. These data belong to a study of high-grade serous ovarian cancer treatment subgroups. Study as a whole: On average, roughly 15,000 reads and 7,494 unique TCR beta rearrangements were obtained per sample.

Tumor samples were taken before definitive surgery or chemotherapy. Study results and caveats: Repertoire similarity ranged roughly 0.1 to 0.85 between tumors of one patient.

The source of this sequence is a human donor with high-grade serous ovarian cancer. The sample was tumor tissue.

CDR3 bases: TGTGCCAGCTCCACCACCCCCCAGGGAATCTATGGCTACACCTTC. Translating it yields CASSTTPQGIYGYTF. V usage is TRBV18 and J usage is TRBJ1-2, with D possibly being TRBD1 (5 bases). Germline V gene sequence: CDR1 KGHSH, CDR2 LQKENI. The CDR3 length is 15 residues. Trimming took 6 bases from V and 4 from J, leaving 18 bases between them.